This TCR beta chain stems from a study of a mutant IDH1 vaccine in newly diagnosed glioma. TCRdb keeps only in-frame clones here, not all; method: immunoSEQ multiplex PCR. This table has more than 50,000 clones, about 65% appearing once. Turning to this clone: Its antigen remains unknown.

The time point denotes: week 47, end of study. A single vaccine dose contained 300 ug of mutant IDH1 20-mer peptide, and topical imiquimod was used with it. The V gene's germline CDR1 is SGHAT and CDR2 FQNNGV. This CDR3 comprises 13 residues. The V gene lost 8 bases and the J gene lost 2 bases, with 13 bases spanning the gap. Regarding the study as a whole: Changes to the top peripheral T cell clonotypes appeared unrelated to pseudoprogression.

The sequencing here drew on peripheral blood mononuclear cells (PBMCs), taken from a glioma patient whose treatment included an IDH1 peptide vaccine. This receptor was taken from a man in his forties or fifties with glioma. Some clones in this sample may be carry-over from other donors' samples. The chain has TRBV11-2 and TRBJ2-7, with TRBD2 as a possible D gene (5 bases). CDR3 DNA sequence: TGTGCCAGCCCGGCGGACTCGCCCTACGAGCAGTACTTC. It is translated as CASPADSPYEQYF.